This note documents a single T cell receptor (beta chain) sequence. Its antigen is not known. One end of the junction does not line up with germline, which may come from a read error. The TCR beta CDR3 regions underwent amplification using RNA transcripts as the source. The HTBI primer set was used in a first-round RT-PCR of the TCR CDR3. MiXCR, run by TCRdb on the multiplex PCR reads, gives a single entry per CDR3 protein. The sample includes about 560,000 distinct CDR3 sequences, approximately 15% of them seen just once. The record originates from a study of T cells in Graves' hyperthyroidism and ophthalmopathy. Study background: Peripheral blood was drawn at first diagnosis, prior to all treatment.

Findings and caveats of the study: Researchers found most expanded thyroid clonotypes above 0.001 in blood as well. Ophthalmopathy was told apart from stable hyperthyroidism by a 13 V-J model. A median roughly six months before onset, the model predicted ophthalmopathy.

The CDR3 length is 13 residues. Germline CDR1 is SGHDT and CDR2 is YYEEEE. The chain combines TRBV5-6 with TRBJ2-1; D is ambiguous. This receptor was identified in a woman between 25 and 40 years old with Graves' hyperthyroidism. The sample consisted of blood. The CDR3 loop is CANSLVRYNEQFF. CDR3 sequence (DNA): TGTGCCAACAGCTTGGTTCGGTACAATGAGCAGTTCTTC.